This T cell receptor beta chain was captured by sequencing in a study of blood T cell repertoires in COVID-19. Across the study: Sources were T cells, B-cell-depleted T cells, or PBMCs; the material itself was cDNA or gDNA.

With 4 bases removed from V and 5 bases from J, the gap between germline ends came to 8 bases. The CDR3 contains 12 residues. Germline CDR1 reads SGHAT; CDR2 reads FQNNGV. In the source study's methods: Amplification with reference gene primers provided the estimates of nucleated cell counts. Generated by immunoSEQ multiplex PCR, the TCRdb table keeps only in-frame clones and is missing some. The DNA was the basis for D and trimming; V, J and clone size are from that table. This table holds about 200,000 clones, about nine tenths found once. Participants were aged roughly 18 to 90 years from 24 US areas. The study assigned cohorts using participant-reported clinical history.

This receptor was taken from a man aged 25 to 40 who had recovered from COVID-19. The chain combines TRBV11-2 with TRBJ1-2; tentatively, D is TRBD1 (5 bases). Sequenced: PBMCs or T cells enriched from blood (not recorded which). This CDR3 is CASSSRTYGYTF. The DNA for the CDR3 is TGTGCCAGCAGCTCGAGGACATATGGCTACACCTTC.